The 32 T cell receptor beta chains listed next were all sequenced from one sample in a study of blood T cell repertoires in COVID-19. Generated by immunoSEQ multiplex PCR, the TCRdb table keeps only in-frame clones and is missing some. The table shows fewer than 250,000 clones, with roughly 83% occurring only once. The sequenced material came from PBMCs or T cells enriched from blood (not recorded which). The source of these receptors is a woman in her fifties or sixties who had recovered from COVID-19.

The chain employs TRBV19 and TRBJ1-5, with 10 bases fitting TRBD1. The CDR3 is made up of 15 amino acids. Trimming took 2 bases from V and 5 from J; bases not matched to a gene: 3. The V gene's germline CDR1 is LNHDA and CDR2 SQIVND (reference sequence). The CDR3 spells CASSILGQGDQPQHF. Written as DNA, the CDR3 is TGTGCCAGTAGTATATTAGGACAGGGGGATCAGCCCCAGCATTTT.

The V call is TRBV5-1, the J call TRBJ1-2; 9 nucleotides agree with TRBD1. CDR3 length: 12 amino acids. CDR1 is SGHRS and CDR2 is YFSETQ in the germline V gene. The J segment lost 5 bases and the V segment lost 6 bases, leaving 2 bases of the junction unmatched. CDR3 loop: CASTGQGYGYTF. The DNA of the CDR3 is TGCGCCAGCACGGGACAGGGTTATGGCTACACCTTC.

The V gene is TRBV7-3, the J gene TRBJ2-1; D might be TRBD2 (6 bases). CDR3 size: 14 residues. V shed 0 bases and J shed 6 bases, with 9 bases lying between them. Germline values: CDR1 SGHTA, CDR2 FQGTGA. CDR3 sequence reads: CASSLTGGGNEQFF. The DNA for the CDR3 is TGTGCCAGCAGCTTAACGGGAGGCGGCAATGAGCAGTTCTTC.

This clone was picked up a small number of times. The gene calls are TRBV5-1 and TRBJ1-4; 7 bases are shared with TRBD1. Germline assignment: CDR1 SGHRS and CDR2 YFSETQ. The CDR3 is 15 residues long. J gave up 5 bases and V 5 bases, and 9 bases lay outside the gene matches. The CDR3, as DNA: TGCGCCAGCAGGGGCGGGACAGTTACAAATGAAAAACTGTTTTTT. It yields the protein CASRGGTVTNEKLFF.

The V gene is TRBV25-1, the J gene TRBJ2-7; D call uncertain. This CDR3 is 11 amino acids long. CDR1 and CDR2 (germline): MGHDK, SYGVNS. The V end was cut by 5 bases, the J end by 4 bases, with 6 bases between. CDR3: CASSLSYEQYF. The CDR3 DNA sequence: TGTGCCAGCAGTCTTTCTTACGAGCAGTACTTC.

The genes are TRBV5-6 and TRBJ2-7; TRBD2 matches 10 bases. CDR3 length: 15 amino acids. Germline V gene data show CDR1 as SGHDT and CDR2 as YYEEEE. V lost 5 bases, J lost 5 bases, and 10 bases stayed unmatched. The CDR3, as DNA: TGTGCCAGCAGTGCTCGGGGACTAGCGTATGACGAGCAGTACTTC. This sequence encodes CASSARGLAYDEQYF.

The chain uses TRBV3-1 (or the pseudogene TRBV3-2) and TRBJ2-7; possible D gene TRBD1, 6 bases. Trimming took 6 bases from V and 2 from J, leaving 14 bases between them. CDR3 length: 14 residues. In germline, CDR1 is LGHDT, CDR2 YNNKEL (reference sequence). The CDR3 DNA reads TGTGCCAGCAGAACAGGGTATCCCCCCTACGAGCAGTACTTC. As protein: CASRTGYPPYEQYF.

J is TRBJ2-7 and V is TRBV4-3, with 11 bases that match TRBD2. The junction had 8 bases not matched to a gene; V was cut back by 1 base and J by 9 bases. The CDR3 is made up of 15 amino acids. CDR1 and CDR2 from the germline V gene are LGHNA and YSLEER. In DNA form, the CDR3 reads TGCGCCAGCAGCCAAGGTGCGGGACTAGCGGAACGGCAGTACTTC. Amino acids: CASSQGAGLAERQYF.

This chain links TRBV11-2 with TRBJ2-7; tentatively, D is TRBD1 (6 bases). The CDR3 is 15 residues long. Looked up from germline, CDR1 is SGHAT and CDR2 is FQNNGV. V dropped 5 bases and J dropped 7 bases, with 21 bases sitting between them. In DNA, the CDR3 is TGTGCCAGCAGCACTTGGGACACCGGAAAGGGGGAGCAGTACTTC. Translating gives CASSTWDTGKGEQYF.

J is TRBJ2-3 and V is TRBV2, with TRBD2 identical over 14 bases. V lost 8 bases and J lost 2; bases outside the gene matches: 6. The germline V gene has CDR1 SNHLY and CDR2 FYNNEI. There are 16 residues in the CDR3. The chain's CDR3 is CASGRLAGGDTDTQYF. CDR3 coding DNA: TGTGCCAGCGGCAGACTAGCGGGAGGGGACACAGATACGCAGTATTTT.

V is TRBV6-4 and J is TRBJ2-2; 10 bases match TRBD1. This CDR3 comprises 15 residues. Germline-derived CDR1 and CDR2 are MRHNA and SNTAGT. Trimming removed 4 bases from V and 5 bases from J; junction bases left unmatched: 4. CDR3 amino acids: CASSGGQGDTGELFF. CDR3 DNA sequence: TGTGCCAGCAGTGGAGGACAGGGGGATACCGGGGAGCTGTTTTTT.

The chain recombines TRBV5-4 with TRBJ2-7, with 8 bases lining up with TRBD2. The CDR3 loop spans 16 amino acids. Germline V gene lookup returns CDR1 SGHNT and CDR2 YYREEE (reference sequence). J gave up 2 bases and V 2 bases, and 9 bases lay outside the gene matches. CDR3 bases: TGTGCCAGCAGCTTCAGCGGGAGTGTAGGTGCCTACGAGCAGTACTTC. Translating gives CASSFSGSVGAYEQYF.

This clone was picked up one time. The CDR3 nucleotides are TGTGCCAGCACCCCGGGGGGACTAGCTTCGTATGAGCAGTTCTTC. Translation gives CASTPGGLASYEQFF. The chain joins TRBV7-8 to TRBJ2-1, with 9 bases identical to TRBD2. J gave up 8 bases and V 7 bases, and 12 bases lay outside the gene matches. The CDR3 is 15 amino acids. CDR1 is SGHVS and CDR2 is FQNEAQ in the germline V gene.

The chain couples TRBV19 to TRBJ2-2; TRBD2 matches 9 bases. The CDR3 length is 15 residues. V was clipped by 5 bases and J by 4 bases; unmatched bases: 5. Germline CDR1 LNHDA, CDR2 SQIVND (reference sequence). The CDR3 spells CASSFLSGSTGELFF. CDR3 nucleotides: TGTGCCAGTAGTTTCCTTAGCGGGAGCACCGGGGAGCTGTTTTTT.

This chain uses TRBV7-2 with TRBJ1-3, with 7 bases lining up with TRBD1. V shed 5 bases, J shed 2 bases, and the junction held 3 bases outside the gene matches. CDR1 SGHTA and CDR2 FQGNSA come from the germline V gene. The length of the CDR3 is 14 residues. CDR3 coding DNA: TGTGCCAGCAGCAGGGGGCTGGCTGGAAACACCATATATTTT. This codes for CASSRGLAGNTIYF.

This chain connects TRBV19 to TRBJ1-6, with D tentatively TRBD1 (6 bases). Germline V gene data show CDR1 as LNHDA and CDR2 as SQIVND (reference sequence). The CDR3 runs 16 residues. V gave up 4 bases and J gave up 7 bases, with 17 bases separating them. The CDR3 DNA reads TGTGCCAGTAGTACACCTCGGACAGTGCAAAATTCACCCCTCCACTTT. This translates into CASSTPRTVQNSPLHF.

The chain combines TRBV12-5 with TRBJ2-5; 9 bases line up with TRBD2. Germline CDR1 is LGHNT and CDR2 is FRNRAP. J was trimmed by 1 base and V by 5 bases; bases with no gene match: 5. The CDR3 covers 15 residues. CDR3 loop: CASGPQGLAQETQYF. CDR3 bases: TGTGCTAGTGGTCCACAGGGACTAGCCCAAGAGACCCAGTACTTC.

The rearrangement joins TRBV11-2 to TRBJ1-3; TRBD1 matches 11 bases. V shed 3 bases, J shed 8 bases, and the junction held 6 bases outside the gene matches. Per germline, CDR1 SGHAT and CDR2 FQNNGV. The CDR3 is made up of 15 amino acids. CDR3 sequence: CASSLGPGQGDTIYF. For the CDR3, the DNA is TGTGCCAGCAGCTTGGGCCCGGGACAGGGGGACACCATATATTTT.

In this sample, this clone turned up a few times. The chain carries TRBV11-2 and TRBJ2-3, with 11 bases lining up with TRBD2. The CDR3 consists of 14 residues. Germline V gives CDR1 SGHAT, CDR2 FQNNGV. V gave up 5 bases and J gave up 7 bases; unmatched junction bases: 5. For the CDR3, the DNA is TGTGCCAGCAGCCTGGGACTAGCGGAGTATACGCAGTATTTT. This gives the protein CASSLGLAEYTQYF.

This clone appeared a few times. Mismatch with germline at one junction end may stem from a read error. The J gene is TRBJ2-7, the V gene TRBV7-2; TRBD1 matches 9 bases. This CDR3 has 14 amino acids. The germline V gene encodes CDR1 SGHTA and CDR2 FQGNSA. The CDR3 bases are TGTGCCAGCAGCTTAGATACTGGATTGGGGGACAGGGAGTTC. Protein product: CASSLDTGLGDREF.

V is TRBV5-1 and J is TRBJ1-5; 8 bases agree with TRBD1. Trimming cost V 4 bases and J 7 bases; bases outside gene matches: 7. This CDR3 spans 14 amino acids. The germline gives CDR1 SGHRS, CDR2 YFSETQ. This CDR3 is CASSAGQGGQPQHF. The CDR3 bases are TGCGCCAGCAGCGCCGGACAGGGAGGGCAGCCCCAGCATTTT.

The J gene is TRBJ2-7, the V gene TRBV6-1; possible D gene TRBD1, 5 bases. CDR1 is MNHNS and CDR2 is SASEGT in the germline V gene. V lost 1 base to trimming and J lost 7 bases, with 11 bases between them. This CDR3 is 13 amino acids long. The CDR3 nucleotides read TGTGCCAGCAGTGAAGGTCAGGGTAGGGAGCAGTACTTC. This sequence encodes CASSEGQGREQYF.

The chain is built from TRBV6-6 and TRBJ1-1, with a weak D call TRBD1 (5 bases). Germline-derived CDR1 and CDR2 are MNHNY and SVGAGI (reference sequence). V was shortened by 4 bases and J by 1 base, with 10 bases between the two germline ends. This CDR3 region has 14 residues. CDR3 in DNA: TGTGCCAGCAGTTTGGCAGGGAAGAACACTGAAGCTTTCTTT. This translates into CASSLAGKNTEAFF.

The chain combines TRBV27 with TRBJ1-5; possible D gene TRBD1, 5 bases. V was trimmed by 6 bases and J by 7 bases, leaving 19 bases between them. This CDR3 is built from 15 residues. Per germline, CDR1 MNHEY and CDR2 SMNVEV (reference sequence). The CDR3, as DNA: TGTGCCAGCAGCCGTGAAGGGGCCCCCGGCCAGCCCCAGCATTTT. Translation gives CASSREGAPGQPQHF.

The CDR3 sequence: CASSVSRTGFNEKLFF. In DNA form, the CDR3 reads TGTGCCAGTAGTGTATCCCGGACAGGATTTAATGAAAAACTGTTTTTT. The chain carries TRBV19 and TRBJ1-4, with TRBD1 matching 7 bases. Germline V lookup: CDR1 LNHDA, CDR2 SQIVND (reference sequence). The ends lost 5 bases at V and 4 bases at J; junction bases unmatched: 10. The CDR3 spans 16 residues.

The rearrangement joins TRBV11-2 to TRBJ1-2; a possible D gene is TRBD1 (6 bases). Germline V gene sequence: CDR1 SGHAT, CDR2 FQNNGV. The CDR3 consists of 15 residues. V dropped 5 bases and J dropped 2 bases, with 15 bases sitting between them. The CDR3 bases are TGTGCCAGCAGCAATCACAGGGTAATAAACTATGGCTACACCTTC. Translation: CASSNHRVINYGYTF.

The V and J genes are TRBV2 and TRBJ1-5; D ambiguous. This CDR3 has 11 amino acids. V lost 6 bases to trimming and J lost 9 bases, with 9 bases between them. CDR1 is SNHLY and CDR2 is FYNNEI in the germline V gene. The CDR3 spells CASREVGPQHF. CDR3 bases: TGTGCCAGCAGGGAGGTAGGGCCCCAGCATTTT.

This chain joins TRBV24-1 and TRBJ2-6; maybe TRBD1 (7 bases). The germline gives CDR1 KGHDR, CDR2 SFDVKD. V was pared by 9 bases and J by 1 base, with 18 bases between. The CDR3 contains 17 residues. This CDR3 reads CATRGWQGVSGANVLTF. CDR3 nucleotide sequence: TGTGCCACCCGGGGGTGGCAGGGGGTTTCTGGGGCCAACGTCCTGACTTTC.

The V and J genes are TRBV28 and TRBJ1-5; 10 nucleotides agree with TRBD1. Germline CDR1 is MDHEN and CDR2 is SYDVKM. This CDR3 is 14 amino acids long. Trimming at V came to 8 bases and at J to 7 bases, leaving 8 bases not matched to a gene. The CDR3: CASRPGQGRQPQHF. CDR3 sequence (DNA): TGTGCCAGCCGCCCGGGACAGGGGAGACAGCCCCAGCATTTT.

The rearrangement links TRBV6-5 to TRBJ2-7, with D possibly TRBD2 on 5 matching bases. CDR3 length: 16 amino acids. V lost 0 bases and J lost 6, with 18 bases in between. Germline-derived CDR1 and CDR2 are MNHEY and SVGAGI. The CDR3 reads CASSYSIDGIVGEQYF. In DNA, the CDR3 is TGTGCCAGCAGTTACTCTATTGACGGGATCGTGGGCGAGCAGTACTTC.

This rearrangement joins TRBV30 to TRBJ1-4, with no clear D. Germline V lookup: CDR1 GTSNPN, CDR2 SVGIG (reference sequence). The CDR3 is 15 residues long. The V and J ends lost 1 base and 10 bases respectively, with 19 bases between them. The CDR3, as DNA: TGTGCCTGGAGTGATCGAGACCCCAAGAGGGCAAAACTGTTTTTT. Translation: CAWSDRDPKRAKLFF.

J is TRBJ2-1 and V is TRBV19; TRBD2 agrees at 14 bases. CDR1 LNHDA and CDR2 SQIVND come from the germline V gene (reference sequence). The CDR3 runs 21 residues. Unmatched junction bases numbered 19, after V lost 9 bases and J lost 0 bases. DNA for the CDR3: TGTGCCAGCACCCAACAAAAACTAGGACTAGCGGGAGGTAGCTCCTACAATGAGCAGTTCTTC. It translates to CASTQQKLGLAGGSSYNEQFF. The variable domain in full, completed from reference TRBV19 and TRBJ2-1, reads DGGITQSPKYLFRKEGQNVTLSCEQNLNHDAMYWYRQDPGQGLRLIYYSQIVNDFQKGDIAEGYSVSREKKESFPLTVTSAQKNPTAFYLCASTQQKLGLAGGSSYNEQFFGPGTRLTVL.